This T cell receptor (beta chain) derives from a study of cytomegalovirus exposure and HLA in healthy donors. About the study: Out of several hundred genotyped donors, roughly 83% belonged to the Caucasian-associated ancestry cluster. Study outcomes and limitations: It was approximately 160 TCR beta chains that were listed as cytomegalovirus-associated.

With 60 Vbeta and 13 Jbeta primers, the PCR was carried out. Generated by immunoSEQ multiplex PCR, the TCRdb table keeps only in-frame clones and is missing some. This sample has 200,000 to 300,000 clones; about 80% occur once, and the top ten carry around 8.3%. Concerning this clone: Its specificity is unknown.

The germline CDR1 and CDR2 sequences are SQVTM and ANQGSEA. V lost 7 bases and J lost 3; bases outside the gene matches: 3. The CDR3 length is 13 residues. The TCR was taken from a woman in her sixties in good health and CMV-seropositive. This rearrangement joins TRBV29-1 to TRBJ2-2, with 9 bases lining up with TRBD1. Source material: PBMCs. CDR3 coding DNA: TGCAGCGCCGGGACAGGGTACACCGGGGAGCTGTTTTTT. Translation gives CSAGTGYTGELFF.